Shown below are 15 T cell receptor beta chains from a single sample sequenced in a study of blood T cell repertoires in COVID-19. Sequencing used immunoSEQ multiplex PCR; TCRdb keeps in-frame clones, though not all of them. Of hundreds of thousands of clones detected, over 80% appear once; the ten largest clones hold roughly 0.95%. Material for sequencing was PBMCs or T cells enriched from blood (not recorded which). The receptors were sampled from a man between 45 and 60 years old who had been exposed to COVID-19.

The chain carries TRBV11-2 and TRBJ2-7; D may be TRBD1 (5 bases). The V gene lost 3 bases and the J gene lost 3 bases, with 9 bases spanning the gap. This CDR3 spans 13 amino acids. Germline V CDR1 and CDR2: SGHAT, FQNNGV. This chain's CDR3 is CASSFWGRYEQYF. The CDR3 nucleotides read TGTGCCAGCAGCTTCTGGGGCCGCTACGAGCAGTACTTC.

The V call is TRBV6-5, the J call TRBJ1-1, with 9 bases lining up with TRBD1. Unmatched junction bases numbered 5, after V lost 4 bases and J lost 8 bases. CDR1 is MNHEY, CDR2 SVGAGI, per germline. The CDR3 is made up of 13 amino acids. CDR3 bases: TGTGCCAGCAGTTCCTACAGGGGGCGCGAAGCTTTCTTT. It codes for CASSSYRGREAFF.

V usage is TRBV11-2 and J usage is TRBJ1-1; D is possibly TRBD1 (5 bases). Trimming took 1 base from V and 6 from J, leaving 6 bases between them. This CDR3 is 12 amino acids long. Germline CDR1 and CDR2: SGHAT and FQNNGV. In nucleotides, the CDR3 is TGTGCCAGCAGCTTAGTAGGGGCTGAAGCTTTCTTT. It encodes CASSLVGAEAFF.

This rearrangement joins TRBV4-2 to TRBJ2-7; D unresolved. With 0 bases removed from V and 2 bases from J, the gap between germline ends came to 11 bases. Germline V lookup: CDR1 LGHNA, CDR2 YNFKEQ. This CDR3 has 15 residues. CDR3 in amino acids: CASSQDLTDPYEQYF. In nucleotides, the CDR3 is TGTGCCAGCAGCCAAGATCTTACAGACCCCTACGAGCAGTACTTC.

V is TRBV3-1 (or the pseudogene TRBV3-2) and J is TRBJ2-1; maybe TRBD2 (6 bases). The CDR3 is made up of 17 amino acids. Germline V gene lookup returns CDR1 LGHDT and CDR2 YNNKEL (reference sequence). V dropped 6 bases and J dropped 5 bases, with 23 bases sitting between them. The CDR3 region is CASRAYGLGGNNNEQFF. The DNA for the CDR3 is TGTGCCAGCAGAGCCTATGGGTTGGGGGGAAACAACAATGAGCAGTTCTTC.

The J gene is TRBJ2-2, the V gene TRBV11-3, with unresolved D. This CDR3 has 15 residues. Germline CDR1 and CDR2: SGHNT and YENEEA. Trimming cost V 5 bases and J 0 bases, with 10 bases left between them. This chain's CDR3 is CASSPRLPNTGELFF. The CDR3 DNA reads TGTGCCAGCAGCCCCCGGTTACCGAACACCGGGGAGCTGTTTTTT.

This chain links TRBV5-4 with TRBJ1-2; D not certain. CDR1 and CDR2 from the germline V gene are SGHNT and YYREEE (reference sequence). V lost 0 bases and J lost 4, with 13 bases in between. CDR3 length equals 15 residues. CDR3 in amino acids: CASSLDPGRSYGYTF. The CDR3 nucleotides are TGTGCCAGCAGCTTGGATCCGGGTCGGAGCTATGGCTACACCTTC.

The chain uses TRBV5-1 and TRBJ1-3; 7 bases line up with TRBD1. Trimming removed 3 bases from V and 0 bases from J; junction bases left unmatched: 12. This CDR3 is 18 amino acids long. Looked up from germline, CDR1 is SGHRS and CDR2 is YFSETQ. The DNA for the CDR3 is TGCGCCAGCAGCTGGACCGGGACAGCCCTTAGCTCTGGAAACACCATATATTTT. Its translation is CASSWTGTALSSGNTIYF.

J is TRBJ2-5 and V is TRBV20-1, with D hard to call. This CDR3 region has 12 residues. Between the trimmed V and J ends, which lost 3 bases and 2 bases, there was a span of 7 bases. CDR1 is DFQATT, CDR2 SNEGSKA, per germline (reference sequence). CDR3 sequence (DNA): TGCAGTGCTAGTGTCCTTCAAGAGACCCAGTACTTC. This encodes CSASVLQETQYF.

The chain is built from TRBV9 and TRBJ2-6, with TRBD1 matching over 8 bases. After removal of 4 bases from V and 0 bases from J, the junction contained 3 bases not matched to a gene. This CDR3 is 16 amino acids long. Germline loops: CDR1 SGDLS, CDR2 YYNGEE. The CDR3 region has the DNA TGTGCCAGCAGCACGGGACAGGTCTCTGGGGCCAACGTCCTGACTTTC. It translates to CASSTGQVSGANVLTF.

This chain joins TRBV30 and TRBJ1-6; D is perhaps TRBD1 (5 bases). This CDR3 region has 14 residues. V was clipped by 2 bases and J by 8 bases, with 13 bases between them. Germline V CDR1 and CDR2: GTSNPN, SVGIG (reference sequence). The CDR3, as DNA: TGTGCCTGGAGTCAGGCAGGGAGGTATTCACCCCTCCACTTT. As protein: CAWSQAGRYSPLHF.

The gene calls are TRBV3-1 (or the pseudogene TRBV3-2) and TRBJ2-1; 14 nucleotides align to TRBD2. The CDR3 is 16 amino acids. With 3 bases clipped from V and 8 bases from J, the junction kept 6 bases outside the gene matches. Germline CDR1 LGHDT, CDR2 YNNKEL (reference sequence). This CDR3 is CASSHRLAGGSDEQFF. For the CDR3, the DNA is TGTGCCAGCAGCCATCGACTAGCGGGGGGGTCGGATGAGCAGTTCTTC.

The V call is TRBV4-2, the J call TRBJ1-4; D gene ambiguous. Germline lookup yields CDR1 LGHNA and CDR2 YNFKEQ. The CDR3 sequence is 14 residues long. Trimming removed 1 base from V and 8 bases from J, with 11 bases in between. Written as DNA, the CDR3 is TGTGCCAGCAGCCAAGCCAACCCTAGGGAAAAACTGTTTTTT. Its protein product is CASSQANPREKLFF.

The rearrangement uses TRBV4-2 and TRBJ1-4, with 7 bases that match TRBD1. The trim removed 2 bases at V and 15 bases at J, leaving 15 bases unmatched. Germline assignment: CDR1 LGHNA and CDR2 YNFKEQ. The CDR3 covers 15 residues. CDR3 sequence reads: CASSQLGTDNQKVFF. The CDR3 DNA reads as TGTGCCAGCAGCCAATTGGGGACAGACAACCAGAAAGTGTTTTTT.

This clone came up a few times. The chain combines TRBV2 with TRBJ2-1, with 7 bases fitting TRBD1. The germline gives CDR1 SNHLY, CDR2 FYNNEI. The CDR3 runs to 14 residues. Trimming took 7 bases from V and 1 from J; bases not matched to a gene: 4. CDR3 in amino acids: CASKYRGSYNEQFF. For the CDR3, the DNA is TGTGCCAGCAAATACAGGGGTTCCTACAATGAGCAGTTCTTC.